This T cell receptor (beta chain) was sequenced for a study of blood T cells in healthy people across ages. This CDR3 is built from 16 residues. The germline CDR1 and CDR2 sequences are SGHVS and FQNEAQ. Trimming took 3 bases from V and 0 from J; bases not matched to a gene: 6. Through a sample-barcoded 5' primer and a J-beta primer mix, a second PCR was run for about 6 to 12 cycles. Each CDR3 protein gets one entry after TCRdb re-called the 5' RACE reads with MiXCR. The sample shows some 760,000 distinct CDR3 sequences, roughly 25% of them seen only once. The same sample was also studied in work on T cells of mothers and their children.

This receptor was obtained from a boy under 18 in good health. Source material: blood. V and J are TRBV7-8 and TRBJ2-3, with 7 bases identical to TRBD2. The chain's CDR3 is CASSLLGGPSTDTQYF. The CDR3 DNA reads as TGTGCCAGCAGCTTGCTGGGAGGGCCAAGCACAGATACGCAGTATTTT.